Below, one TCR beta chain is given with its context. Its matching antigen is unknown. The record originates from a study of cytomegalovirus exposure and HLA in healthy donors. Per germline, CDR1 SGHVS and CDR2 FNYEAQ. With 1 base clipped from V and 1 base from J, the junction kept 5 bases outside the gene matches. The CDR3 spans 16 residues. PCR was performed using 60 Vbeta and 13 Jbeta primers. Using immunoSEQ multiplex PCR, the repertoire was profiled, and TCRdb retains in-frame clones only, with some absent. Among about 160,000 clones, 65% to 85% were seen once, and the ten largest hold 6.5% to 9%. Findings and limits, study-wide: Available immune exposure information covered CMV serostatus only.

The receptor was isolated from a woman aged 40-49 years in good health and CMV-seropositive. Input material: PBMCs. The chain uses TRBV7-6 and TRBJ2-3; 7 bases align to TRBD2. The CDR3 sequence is CASSLDGGGGTDTQYF. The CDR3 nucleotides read TGTGCCAGCAGCTTAGATGGTGGGGGGGGCACAGATACGCAGTATTTT. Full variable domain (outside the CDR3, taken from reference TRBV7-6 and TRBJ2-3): GAGVSQSPRYKVTKRGQDVALRCDPISGHVSLYWYRQALGQGPEFLTYFNYEAQQDKSGLPNDRFSAERPEGSISTLTIQRTEQRDSAMYRCASSLDGGGGTDTQYFGPGTRLTVL.